These 24 T cell receptor beta chains came from one sample sequenced in a study of Ad26.COV2.S vaccination and SARS-CoV-2 variants. Data came from immunoSEQ multiplex PCR; TCRdb stores just in-frame clones and leaves some out. The data contain approximately 340,000 clones, roughly 94% of them singletons. The sample consisted of peripheral blood, taken after recovery from COVID-19. The source of these receptors is a human donor who had recovered from COVID-19.

V is TRBV9 and J is TRBJ2-6, with D perhaps TRBD2 (7 bases). From germline, CDR1 is SGDLS and CDR2 YYNGEE. The CDR3 consists of 18 residues. V lost 0 bases, J lost 1 base, and 14 bases lay in between. CDR3 amino acids: CASSVAPGGLSGANVLTF. The CDR3 DNA sequence: TGTGCCAGCAGCGTAGCTCCGGGGGGCCTATCTGGGGCCAACGTCCTGACTTTC.

This sequence joins TRBV3-1 (or the pseudogene TRBV3-2) and TRBJ1-4; D is uncertain. The germline gives CDR1 LGHDT, CDR2 YNNKEL (reference sequence). There are 14 residues in the CDR3. Trimming stripped 3 bases from V and 7 bases from J, with 12 bases between. CDR3 DNA: TGTGCCAGCAGCCAGCGGTTGTCGGGTGAAAAACTGTTTTTT. As protein: CASSQRLSGEKLFF.

The chain employs TRBV19 and TRBJ1-1; the D gene is possibly TRBD1 (6 bases). Trimming removed 5 bases at V and 3 bases at J, with 13 bases between. This CDR3 has 14 residues. Germline V gene data show CDR1 as LNHDA and CDR2 as SQIVND (reference sequence). CDR3 residues: CASSLQGRDTEAFF. For the CDR3, the DNA is TGTGCCAGTAGTTTACAGGGTCGGGACACTGAAGCTTTCTTT.

The rearrangement joins TRBV27 to TRBJ2-1; weak D call: TRBD2 (6 bases). Trimming pared 4 bases from V and 8 bases from J, leaving 18 bases between. The germline CDR1 and CDR2 sequences are MNHEY and SMNVEV (reference sequence). The CDR3 has 15 amino acids. This CDR3 is CASSSPGSRRDEQFF. Written as DNA, the CDR3 is TGTGCCAGCAGTTCTCCCGGGTCTCGGAGGGATGAGCAGTTCTTC.

V usage is TRBV4-1 and J usage is TRBJ1-1; D not certain. Trimming shortened V by 5 bases and J by 8 bases, and 9 bases separated the two germline ends. The CDR3 contains 11 residues. Germline V gene data show CDR1 as MGHRA and CDR2 as YSYEKL. The CDR3 coding sequence is TGCGCCAGCAGCAACCCCGGGGAAGCTTTCTTT. Translated, it gives CASSNPGEAFF.

In this sample, this clone turned up once. The chain is built from TRBV7-9 and TRBJ2-7; 7 bases are a match to TRBD1. The CDR3 totals 16 residues. From germline, CDR1 is SEHNR and CDR2 FQNEAQ (reference sequence). J lost 1 base, V lost 4 bases, and 10 bases had no gene match. This chain's CDR3 is CASSSLGTVLSYEQYF. CDR3 in DNA: TGTGCCAGCAGCTCCCTTGGGACAGTCCTTTCCTACGAGCAGTACTTC.

In DNA form, the CDR3 reads TGTGCCATCAGTGGACTAGCGGGGGGTGCCTACCTTAATGAGCAGTTCTTC. The encoded protein is CAISGLAGGAYLNEQFF. The V call is TRBV10-3, the J call TRBJ2-1, with 13 bases that match TRBD2. This CDR3 comprises 17 residues. Germline V CDR1 and CDR2: ENHRY, SYGVKD. The J segment lost 7 bases and the V segment lost 4 bases, leaving 10 bases of the junction unmatched.

The V call is TRBV4-3, the J call TRBJ2-1; D gene unclear. Germline assignment: CDR1 LGHNA and CDR2 YSLEER. V was pared by 2 bases and J by 5 bases, with 1 base between. The CDR3 runs to 11 residues. CDR3 in amino acids: CASSQNNEQFF. CDR3 sequence (DNA): TGCGCCAGCAGCCAAAACAATGAGCAGTTCTTC.

The J gene is TRBJ2-3, the V gene TRBV4-1; D possibly corresponds to TRBD2 (5 bases). From germline, CDR1 is MGHRA and CDR2 YSYEKL. The CDR3 length is 14 residues. The V and J ends lost 6 bases and 3 bases respectively, with 13 bases between them. The chain's CDR3 is CASSPPRGTDTQYF. The DNA of the CDR3 is TGCGCCAGCAGTCCCCCCCGAGGGACAGATACGCAGTATTTT.

This clone was counted only a few times. The chain joins TRBV11-2 to TRBJ2-5; D may be TRBD1 or TRBD2 (5 bases each). The V and J ends lost 2 bases and 2 bases respectively, with 18 bases between them. CDR1 SGHAT and CDR2 FQNNGV come from the germline V gene. CDR3 size: 17 residues. The CDR3 reads CASSLYIGSDRQETQYF. The CDR3 DNA follows: TGTGCCAGCAGCTTATATATTGGGAGTGACAGACAAGAGACCCAGTACTTC.

This chain uses TRBV7-9 with TRBJ2-7; 9 bases align to TRBD1. CDR1 is SEHNR, CDR2 FQNEAQ, per germline (reference sequence). CDR3 size: 15 residues. V lost 5 bases, J lost 0 bases, and 5 bases stayed unmatched. The CDR3 DNA is TGTGCCAGCAGCGGCCCGGGACAGGGCTCCTACGAGCAGTACTTC. Protein product: CASSGPGQGSYEQYF.

The chain employs TRBV2 and TRBJ1-4, with 7 bases lining up with TRBD1. CDR1 is SNHLY, CDR2 FYNNEI, per germline. The length of the CDR3 is 10 residues. The ends lost 8 bases at V and 10 bases at J; junction bases unmatched: 1. The CDR3 spells CASSGGKLFF. For the CDR3, the DNA is TGTGCCAGCTCAGGGGGAAAACTGTTTTTT.

The count of this clone is one. This chain joins TRBV19 and TRBJ2-5, with a weak D call TRBD2 (5 bases). The ends were cut back, 3 bases at V and 6 bases at J, with 11 bases in the middle. Germline V lookup: CDR1 LNHDA, CDR2 SQIVND (reference sequence). The length of the CDR3 is 13 residues. The CDR3 sequence: CASSIGLGKTQYF. The DNA of the CDR3 is TGTGCCAGTAGTATTGGACTCGGGAAGACCCAGTACTTC.

The chain uses TRBV7-2 and TRBJ2-5; D is unclear. V shed 5 bases and J shed 2 bases, with 18 bases lying between them. Germline CDR1 SGHTA, CDR2 FQGNSA. There are 16 residues in the CDR3. The CDR3 loop reads CASSLGRTVLQETQYF. DNA for the CDR3: TGTGCCAGCAGCCTAGGCCGGACGGTCCTTCAAGAGACCCAGTACTTC. The complete variable domain, with remaining parts taken from reference TRBV7-2 and TRBJ2-5, reads GAGVSQSPSNKVTEKGKDVELRCDPISGHTALYWYRQSLGQGLEFLIYFQGNSAPDKSGLPSDRFSAERTGGSVSTLTIQRTQQEDSAVYLCASSLGRTVLQETQYFGPGTRLLVL.

The J gene is TRBJ1-6, the V gene TRBV5-4; 10 positions agree with TRBD1. Per the germline V gene, CDR1 is SGHNT and CDR2 is YYREEE (reference sequence). CDR3 length: 15 amino acids. Trimming cost V 0 bases and J 7 bases; bases outside gene matches: 1. For the CDR3, the DNA is TGTGCCAGCAGCTTGGGGACAGGGGGAAATTCACCCCTCCACTTT. Translated, it gives CASSLGTGGNSPLHF.

The chain is built from TRBV5-1 and TRBJ2-1; 15 nucleotides line up with TRBD2. Per germline, CDR1 SGHRS and CDR2 YFSETQ. This CDR3 is built from 17 residues. After removal of 4 bases from V and 4 bases from J, the junction contained 6 bases not matched to a gene. The CDR3 bases are TGCGCCAGCAGCCCCGGACTAGCGGGGGGGCTGTACAATGAGCAGTTCTTC. Its translation is CASSPGLAGGLYNEQFF.

The chain joins TRBV19 to TRBJ1-1; 9 bases match TRBD1. CDR3 length: 13 residues. Germline V lookup: CDR1 LNHDA, CDR2 SQIVND (reference sequence). Losses at the gene ends were 7 bases for V and 6 bases for J; bases not matched to a gene: 6. Here the CDR3 reads CASTQQGAAEAFF. CDR3 DNA: TGTGCCAGTACCCAACAGGGGGCGGCTGAAGCTTTCTTT.

This chain links TRBV5-6 with TRBJ2-3; D is possibly TRBD2 (7 bases). Per the germline V gene, CDR1 is SGHDT and CDR2 is YYEEEE. Trimming took off 1 base at V and 0 bases at J, with 12 bases between the two ends. This CDR3 region has 16 residues. The CDR3 DNA sequence: TGTGCCAGCAGCTTGTTCCGGGGGGCTAGCACAGATACGCAGTATTTT. As protein: CASSLFRGASTDTQYF.

The V gene is TRBV9, the J gene TRBJ2-5; D gene ambiguous. The CDR3 spans 13 residues. Trimming stripped 0 bases from V and 5 bases from J, with 8 bases between. CDR1 is SGDLS, CDR2 YYNGEE, per germline. The CDR3 loop reads CASSVDPGETQYF. CDR3 bases: TGTGCCAGCAGCGTAGATCCCGGGGAGACCCAGTACTTC.

CDR3 DNA sequence: TGTGCCAGCATTGACAGGGGCATAGATACGCAGTATTTT. It yields the protein CASIDRGIDTQYF. The chain recombines TRBV6-6 with TRBJ2-3, with TRBD1 matching 8 bases. CDR3 length equals 13 residues. Germline CDR1 reads MNHNY; CDR2 reads SVGAGI (reference sequence). V lost 7 bases, J lost 5 bases, and 5 bases stayed unmatched.

This clone was observed once. The chain has TRBV5-4 and TRBJ1-2; 8 bases are shared with TRBD1. Germline V gives CDR1 SGHNT, CDR2 YYREEE (reference sequence). This CDR3 is built from 16 residues. With 3 bases clipped from V and 8 bases from J, the junction kept 15 bases outside the gene matches. The CDR3 DNA is TGTGCCAGCAGCTCGGATCGAGGACAGGGCGTTAACGGCTACACCTTC. It specifies CASSSDRGQGVNGYTF.

This clone occurred once. The chain employs TRBV19 and TRBJ1-5; D ambiguous. Trimming cost V 3 bases and J 1 base, with 7 bases left between them. The CDR3 contains 14 residues. Germline lookup yields CDR1 LNHDA and CDR2 SQIVND (reference sequence). CDR3 DNA sequence: TGTGCCAGTAGTATCCTGGACAGCAATCAGCCCCAGCATTTT. Its protein is CASSILDSNQPQHF.

The V call is TRBV10-3, the J call TRBJ1-5, with no clear D. Germline CDR1 is ENHRY and CDR2 is SYGVKD. V lost 0 bases and J 0 bases, leaving 12 bases between the germline ends. This CDR3 comprises 17 residues. The CDR3 loop reads CAISESRGLGSNQPQHF. The CDR3 DNA sequence: TGTGCCATCAGTGAGTCCCGAGGGTTAGGTAGCAATCAGCCCCAGCATTTT.

The chain joins TRBV6-5 to TRBJ2-7; D gene ambiguous. The CDR3 is 14 residues long. Germline CDR1 and CDR2: MNHEY and SVGAGI. The V gene lost 3 bases and the J gene lost 0 bases, with 9 bases spanning the gap. CDR3 residues: CASSYDGSSYEQYF. The CDR3 nucleotides are TGTGCCAGCAGTTATGACGGAAGCTCCTACGAGCAGTACTTC.